The next 26 T cell receptor beta chains were all read from a single sample in a study of identifying expanded T cells in peripheral blood. Some clones are missing from TCRdb's copy, which holds only in-frame ones; the method was immunoSEQ multiplex PCR. The table has around 100,000 clones, roughly 89% seen once; the top ten hold 16%. The specimen was blood. The source of these receptors is a person aged 18 to 75 in good health.

The chain links TRBV5-1 to TRBJ2-5; perhaps D is TRBD1 or TRBD2 (5 bases each). CDR1 is SGHRS, CDR2 YFSETQ, per germline. Trimming took off 1 base at V and 5 bases at J, with 12 bases between the two ends. The CDR3 sequence is 14 residues long. The DNA for the CDR3 is TGCGCCAGCAGCTTGTTAGGATGGGACGAGACCCAGTACTTC. Translation gives CASSLLGWDETQYF.

The CDR3 region is CASSLDRGRRTGELFF. The CDR3 DNA sequence: TGTGCCAGCAGCTTAGACAGGGGGCGGAGAACCGGGGAGCTGTTTTTT. V gene TRBV7-2 combines with J gene TRBJ2-2, with TRBD1 matching over 9 bases. With 1 base clipped from V and 5 bases from J, the junction kept 5 bases outside the gene matches. Germline CDR1 and CDR2: SGHTA and FQGNSA. This CDR3 contains 16 residues.

The V and J genes are TRBV28 and TRBJ2-4; no reliable D call. This CDR3 region has 13 residues. V was cut by 6 bases and J by 7 bases, with 13 bases left in between. CDR1 and CDR2 from the germline V gene are MDHEN and SYDVKM. The CDR3 here is CASSDLGRNIQYF. In DNA form, the CDR3 reads TGTGCCAGCAGCGACCTAGGCCGGAACATTCAGTACTTC.

The V gene is TRBV27, the J gene TRBJ1-2; a weak D match, TRBD1 (5 bases). V was trimmed by 0 bases and J by 8 bases, leaving 19 bases between them. The CDR3 extends over 16 amino acids. Germline lookup yields CDR1 MNHEY and CDR2 SMNVEV (reference sequence). CDR3 in amino acids: CASSLSQGGVAWGYTF. Written as DNA, the CDR3 is TGTGCCAGCAGTTTATCCCAGGGAGGTGTGGCGTGGGGCTACACCTTC.

V and J are TRBV5-5 and TRBJ1-1; D might be TRBD1 (5 bases). This CDR3 region has 13 residues. CDR1 is SGHKS and CDR2 is YYEKEE in the germline V gene (reference sequence). The V gene lost 4 bases and the J gene lost 2 bases, with 9 bases spanning the gap. The CDR3 nucleotides are TGTGCCAGCAGCGACCAGGGAAACACTGAAGCTTTCTTT. As protein: CASSDQGNTEAFF.

V is TRBV6-1 and J is TRBJ1-3; TRBD1 matches at 9 bases. Germline lookup yields CDR1 MNHNS and CDR2 SASEGT. After removal of 1 base from V and 0 bases from J, the junction contained 7 bases not matched to a gene. The CDR3 consists of 18 residues. Here the CDR3 reads CASSEGPGQGYSGNTIYF. The CDR3 DNA reads as TGTGCCAGCAGTGAAGGGCCGGGACAGGGTTACTCTGGAAACACCATATATTTT.

In nucleotides, the CDR3 is TGTGCCAGCAGGCAAACAGGGGTACGGGACGGCTACACCTTC. Translated: CASRQTGVRDGYTF. The chain recombines TRBV6-5 with TRBJ1-2, with 7 bases that match TRBD1. The germline gives CDR1 MNHEY, CDR2 SVGAGI. This CDR3 region has 14 residues. V was clipped by 6 bases and J by 8 bases; unmatched bases: 12.

This chain joins TRBV28 and TRBJ2-7, with D possibly matching TRBD1 (6 bases). CDR1 MDHEN and CDR2 SYDVKM come from the germline V gene. The CDR3 covers 14 residues. The V and J ends lost 8 bases and 2 bases respectively, with 16 bases between them. The CDR3 DNA is TGTGCCAGCTTCCCAGGGGACAAAGCCTACGAGCAGTACTTC. Protein sequence: CASFPGDKAYEQYF.

V and J are TRBV7-9 and TRBJ2-7; D ambiguous. The ends were cut back, 10 bases at V and 0 bases at J, with 13 bases in the middle. The CDR3 loop spans 13 amino acids. Germline V gene sequence: CDR1 SEHNR, CDR2 FQNEAQ (reference sequence). CDR3 DNA sequence: TGTGCCACCACCGGGCCTAGCTCCTACGAGCAGTACTTC. Its protein product is CATTGPSSYEQYF. Drawing the rest from reference TRBV7-9 and TRBJ2-7, the complete variable domain is DTGVSQNPRHKITKRGQNVTFRCDPISEHNRLYWYRQTLGQGPEFLTYFQNEAQLEKSRLLSDRFSAERPKGSFSTLEIQRTEQGDSAMYLCATTGPSSYEQYFGPGTRLTVT.

The chain joins TRBV29-1 to TRBJ1-1; no clear D gene. The CDR3 length is 16 residues. With 0 bases removed from V and 4 bases from J, the gap between germline ends came to 18 bases. CDR1 is SQVTM and CDR2 is ANQGSEA in the germline V gene. CDR3 DNA: TGCAGCGTTGAAGAGGGTGGGGTTCTGGGGATCACTGAAGCTTTCTTT. It encodes CSVEEGGVLGITEAFF.

About this clone: The same CDR3 can be traced to other DNA sequences in this sample. The chain combines TRBV7-9 with TRBJ1-5, with a possible D match to TRBD1 (6 bases). V gave up 3 bases and J gave up 1 base, with 7 bases separating them. Per germline, CDR1 SEHNR and CDR2 FQNEAQ (reference sequence). CDR3 length: 14 residues. The CDR3 DNA sequence: TGTGCCAGCAGCTTGGACAGCAGCAATCAGCCCCAGCATTTT. It yields the protein CASSLDSSNQPQHF.

This chain uses TRBV5-8 with TRBJ2-1; D uncertain. The CDR3 is 17 residues long. V was cut by 4 bases and J by 3 bases, with 20 bases left in between. CDR1 and CDR2 from the germline V gene are SGHTS and YDEGEE. This CDR3 is CASSPTPLGPLYNEQFF. The CDR3, as DNA: TGTGCCAGCAGCCCCACTCCCCTAGGTCCCCTCTACAATGAGCAGTTCTTC.

The chain combines TRBV6-6 with TRBJ1-2; D perhaps matches TRBD1 (5 bases). V was trimmed by 10 bases and J by 8 bases, leaving 17 bases between them. The CDR3 loop spans 12 amino acids. The germline gives CDR1 MNHNY, CDR2 SVGAGI (reference sequence). The chain's CDR3 is CATTGRVVGYTF. The CDR3 nucleotides read TGTGCCACCACAGGAAGGGTAGTCGGCTACACCTTC.

This rearrangement joins TRBV27 to TRBJ2-5; D not resolved. The assigned J gene may be wrong: the sequence end matches TRBJ2-7 better. CDR3 length: 14 residues. From germline, CDR1 is MNHEY and CDR2 SMNVEV (reference sequence). CDR3 region: CASSLFSGTYEQYF. CDR3 nucleotides: TGTGCCAGCAGTTTATTTTCCGGAACGTACGAGCAGTACTTC.

This CDR3 reads CASSVAIGENGYGYTF. DNA of the CDR3: TGTGCCAGCAGCGTAGCTATTGGCGAAAACGGCTATGGCTACACCTTC. The chain recombines TRBV9 with TRBJ1-2; no clear D gene. Trimming took off 0 bases at V and 4 bases at J, with 16 bases between the two ends. CDR1 is SGDLS and CDR2 is YYNGEE in the germline V gene. The CDR3 extends over 16 amino acids.

The V gene is TRBV11-2, the J gene TRBJ1-3; no firm D call. There are 15 residues in the CDR3. Germline CDR1 SGHAT, CDR2 FQNNGV. V was pared by 1 base and J by 1 base, with 8 bases between. CDR3 protein: CASSLVSSSGNTIYF. CDR3 coding DNA: TGTGCCAGCAGCTTAGTATCATCTTCTGGAAACACCATATATTTT.

The CDR3 coding sequence is TGTGCCAGCAGCCAAGGGGACGACACAGATACGCAGTATTTT. It translates to CASSQGDDTDTQYF. The V and J genes are TRBV6-4 and TRBJ2-3; D could derive from TRBD1 or TRBD2 (5 bases each). V was clipped by 6 bases and J by 2 bases, with 12 bases between them. Germline CDR1 and CDR2: MRHNA and SNTAGT. CDR3 size: 14 residues.

The rearrangement joins TRBV27 to TRBJ2-1, with TRBD2 matching 8 bases. Per the germline V gene, CDR1 is MNHEY and CDR2 is SMNVEV (reference sequence). CDR3 length: 18 amino acids. V shed 2 bases and J 0 bases; nucleotides not matched to a gene: 9. DNA for the CDR3: TGTGCCAGCAGTTTAGAAGCGGGGGCCGGAAGCTCCTACAATGAGCAGTTCTTC. It yields the protein CASSLEAGAGSSYNEQFF.

The chain couples TRBV11-2 to TRBJ2-5; 8 bases fit TRBD2. This CDR3 has 14 residues. Germline CDR1 and CDR2: SGHAT and FQNNGV. With 4 bases clipped from V and 5 bases from J, the junction kept 6 bases outside the gene matches. The CDR3 loop reads CASSWGLGGETQYF. Written as DNA, the CDR3 is TGTGCCAGCAGCTGGGGACTAGGGGGGGAGACCCAGTACTTC. The whole variable domain, filled in from reference TRBV11-2 and TRBJ2-5, reads EAGVAQSPRYKIIEKRQSVAFWCNPISGHATLYWYQQILGQGPKLLIQFQNNGVVDDSQLPKDRFSAERLKGVDSTLKIQPAKLEDSAVYLCASSWGLGGETQYFGPGTRLLVL.

This clone was detected once. The J gene is TRBJ2-3, the V gene TRBV5-1, with 9 bases matching TRBD2. The junction had 2 bases not matched to a gene; V was cut back by 0 bases and J by 0 bases. The germline V gene has CDR1 SGHRS and CDR2 YFSETQ. The CDR3 consists of 16 residues. CDR3 coding DNA: TGCGCCAGCAGCTTGGAGGCGGGGGGGAGCACAGATACGCAGTATTTT. Residues: CASSLEAGGSTDTQYF. Complete variable domain (other parts from reference TRBV5-1 and TRBJ2-3): KAGVTQTPRYLIKTRGQQVTLSCSPISGHRSVSWYQQTPGQGLQFLFEYFSETQRNKGNFPGRFSGRQFSNSRSEMNVSTLELGDSALYLCASSLEAGGSTDTQYFGPGTRLTVL.

The chain employs TRBV18 and TRBJ1-1; D ambiguous. Trimming left V 5 bases short and J 1 base short, with 8 bases between. The CDR3 contains 13 residues. Looked up from germline, CDR1 is KGHSH and CDR2 is LQKENI. The CDR3 region has the DNA TGTGCCAGCTCAGGGGAACCGAACACTGAAGCTTTCTTT. Its translation is CASSGEPNTEAFF.

This sequence joins TRBV5-8 and TRBJ1-5, with D unresolved. The germline V gene has CDR1 SGHTS and CDR2 YDEGEE. V lost 0 bases and J lost 0, with 7 bases in between. CDR3 length equals 15 residues. DNA of the CDR3: TGTGCCAGCAGCTTGGGGTTATATAGCAATCAGCCCCAGCATTTT. The encoded protein is CASSLGLYSNQPQHF.

The chain recombines TRBV30 with TRBJ2-2, with D maybe TRBD2 (6 bases). Trimming pared 5 bases from V and 3 bases from J, leaving 22 bases between. Germline V gives CDR1 GTSNPN, CDR2 SVGIG (reference sequence). The CDR3 spans 17 residues. The CDR3 DNA reads TGTGCCTGGCCCCCCCCGGGGGAGGAGGGTTACACCGGGGAGCTGTTTTTT. This gives the protein CAWPPPGEEGYTGELFF.

J is TRBJ1-3 and V is TRBV11-2; D is unresolved. CDR3 length equals 19 residues. V was cut by 2 bases and J by 0 bases, with 20 bases left in between. Germline CDR1 and CDR2: SGHAT and FQNNGV. The CDR3 sequence: CASSLSIGHRISSGNTIYF. CDR3 DNA: TGTGCCAGCAGCTTAAGCATTGGGCACCGTATATCCTCTGGAAACACCATATATTTT.

The chain joins TRBV13 to TRBJ2-3, with 13 bases that match TRBD2. From germline, CDR1 is PRHDT and CDR2 FYEKMQ (reference sequence). This CDR3 contains 21 residues. Losses at the gene ends were 5 bases for V and 6 bases for J; bases not matched to a gene: 23. The CDR3 is CASSPLGDTSGGAGQYDTQYF. CDR3 in DNA: TGTGCCAGCAGCCCCCTAGGCGATACTAGCGGGGGGGCCGGGCAGTACGATACGCAGTATTTT.

The genes are TRBV28 and TRBJ2-3, with a weak D call TRBD2 (5 bases). The CDR3 runs to 14 residues. Deletions cut 3 bases from V and 4 bases from J, with 11 bases between. CDR1 and CDR2 from the germline V gene are MDHEN and SYDVKM. CDR3 DNA sequence: TGTGCCAGCAGTTTGCGGGCAACCGCAGATACGCAGTATTTT. Its protein product is CASSLRATADTQYF.